The following is a T cell receptor beta chain sequence with its context. Its antigen remains unidentified. The record originates from a study of monozygotic twins with cystic fibrosis. Germline V lookup: CDR1 SGHRS, CDR2 YFSETQ. The CDR3 length is 13 residues. Trimming cost V 0 bases and J 6 bases, with 10 bases left between them. Study findings and constraints: Low clonality (median around 0.0095) suggested a mostly naive repertoire. Monozygotic CF twins shared more identical nucleotide clonotypes than unrelated patients.

Assay used: immunoSEQ multiplex PCR; TCRdb lists only in-frame clones, some missing. The top ten hold around 3% of the sample, which has fewer than 30,000 clones, about 96% seen once. The chain carries TRBV5-1 and TRBJ2-7; D is unclear. The source of this sequence is a girl aged 2 to 9 with cystic fibrosis. The sample comprised blood. CDR3 protein: CASSLGIEAEQYF. The CDR3, as DNA: TGCGCCAGCAGCTTGGGGATTGAGGCCGAGCAGTACTTC. Combining the CDR3 with reference TRBV5-1 and TRBJ2-7 gives the whole variable domain KAGVTQTPRYLIKTRGQQVTLSCSPISGHRSVSWYQQTPGQGLQFLFEYFSETQRNKGNFPGRFSGRQFSNSRSEMNVSTLELGDSALYLCASSLGIEAEQYFGPGTRLTVT.